This entry lists 12 T cell receptor beta chains sequenced from one sample in a study of beta chain features in type 1 diabetes. Their cognate antigens are unknown. The isolated RNA, all of it, was reverse transcribed, so expressed TCRB transcripts were what got sequenced. TCRdb's table, derived via immunoSEQ multiplex PCR, lists solely in-frame clones and lacks some. The data hold hundreds of thousands of clones, with over 13% observed a single time. Overall study findings and caveats: In every one of the four CD4+ subsets, TCRB CDR3s were moderately but significantly shorter in Type 1 diabetes patients.

Sequenced: naive CD4+ T cells from blood. The receptors originated from a young man with type 1 diabetes.

This clone has more than one count but fewer than ten. Other DNA sequences from this sample encode an identical CDR3 as well. J is TRBJ2-7 and V is TRBV9; no reliable D call. Germline V gives CDR1 SGDLS, CDR2 YYNGEE. Trimming shortened V by 0 bases and J by 2 bases, and 9 bases separated the two germline ends. CDR3 length: 14 amino acids. The CDR3 loop is CASSVEAKPYEQYF. For the CDR3, the DNA is TGTGCCAGCAGCGTAGAGGCCAAGCCCTACGAGCAGTACTTC.

This clone was recorded a few times. The V and J genes are TRBV2 and TRBJ2-3; D might be TRBD2 (5 bases). The CDR3 consists of 15 residues. The germline V and J ends were trimmed by 5 bases and 0 bases, with 12 bases remaining between them. CDR1 is SNHLY, CDR2 FYNNEI, per germline. This CDR3 is CASSLRVASTDTQYF. As DNA, the CDR3 is TGTGCCAGCAGTCTCCGGGTAGCGAGCACAGATACGCAGTATTTT.

V is TRBV5-1 and J is TRBJ2-3, with 8 positions matching TRBD2. There are 14 residues in the CDR3. CDR1 is SGHRS and CDR2 is YFSETQ in the germline V gene. With 6 bases clipped from V and 0 bases from J, the junction kept 3 bases outside the gene matches. The CDR3 bases are TGCGCCAGCACCCCTAGCGGGAGCACAGATACGCAGTATTTT. Its translation: CASTPSGSTDTQYF.

This clone was seen a handful of times. The chain is built from TRBV2 and TRBJ2-2, with 9 bases that match TRBD2. Looked up from germline, CDR1 is SNHLY and CDR2 is FYNNEI. The CDR3 extends over 17 amino acids. J lost 1 base, V lost 5 bases, and 8 bases had no gene match. The CDR3, as DNA: TGTGCCAGCAGTTTCCTTGGACTAGCGTTGAACACCGGGGAGCTGTTTTTT. Translation gives CASSFLGLALNTGELFF.

The sample holds many counts of this clone. The rearrangement uses TRBV14 and TRBJ2-1; possible D gene TRBD1, 6 bases. The CDR3 contains 13 residues. Germline V CDR1 and CDR2: SGHDN, FVKESK. Trimming took off 0 bases at V and 12 bases at J, with 12 bases between the two ends. The CDR3 reads CASSQDVQGRQFF. The CDR3 nucleotides are TGTGCCAGCAGCCAAGACGTACAGGGTAGGCAGTTCTTC.

The chain links TRBV30 to TRBJ1-6; possible D gene TRBD1, 6 bases. Germline V gives CDR1 GTSNPN, CDR2 SVGIG (reference sequence). The CDR3 extends over 15 amino acids. Trimming cost V 1 base and J 4 bases, with 11 bases left between them. The CDR3 sequence: CAWSGGTNYNSPLHF. Here the CDR3 DNA reads TGTGCCTGGAGTGGCGGGACAAATTATAATTCACCCCTCCACTTT.

This clone occurred a few times. J is TRBJ2-2 and V is TRBV7-9; D is undetermined. The CDR3 spans 14 residues. Trimming removed 3 bases at V and 4 bases at J, with 9 bases between. Germline CDR1 reads SEHNR; CDR2 reads FQNEAQ (reference sequence). CDR3 sequence: CASSLGPITGELFF. The CDR3 region has the DNA TGTGCCAGCAGCTTGGGCCCTATCACCGGGGAGCTGTTTTTT.

This clone was detected a few times. The chain is built from TRBV29-1 and TRBJ2-6; TRBD1 or TRBD2 may be the D gene (6 bases each). V lost 3 bases and J 2 bases, leaving 14 bases between the germline ends. CDR1 SQVTM and CDR2 ANQGSEA come from the germline V gene. The CDR3 spans 16 residues. This CDR3 is CSVDELGGPGANVLTF. The CDR3 DNA sequence: TGCAGCGTTGACGAATTGGGGGGCCCTGGGGCCAACGTCCTGACTTTC.

This clone was seen a handful of times. The chain has TRBV29-1 and TRBJ1-2, with 10 bases that match TRBD1. This CDR3 is built from 17 residues. Germline CDR1 is SQVTM and CDR2 is ANQGSEA. V lost 3 bases to trimming and J lost 0 bases; unmatched junction nucleotides: 10. The DNA of the CDR3 is TGCAGCGTTGATCAAGCGGGGACAGGGGATCCTAACTATGGCTACACCTTC. Translation: CSVDQAGTGDPNYGYTF.

Worth noting for this clone: A junction end diverges from the germline sequence, so it may reflect a read error. This chain joins TRBV5-1 and TRBJ2-1; 8 nucleotides align to TRBD1. The germline V gene has CDR1 SGHRS and CDR2 YFSETQ. This CDR3 contains 11 residues. CDR3 sequence reads: CASSYRDRWLF. The CDR3 region has the DNA TGCGCCAGCAGCTACCGGGACAGGTGGCTCTTC. The whole variable domain, remainder taken from reference TRBV5-1 and TRBJ2-1, is KAGVTQTPRYLIKTRGQQVTLSCSPISGHRSVSWYQQTPGQGLQFLFEYFSETQRNKGNFPGRFSGRQFSNSRSEMNVSTLELGDSALYLCASSYRDRWLFGPGTRLTVL.

V and J are TRBV19 and TRBJ1-5; 8 positions agree with TRBD1. CDR3 length equals 18 residues. The J segment lost 1 base and the V segment lost 2 bases, leaving 10 bases of the junction unmatched. Looked up from germline, CDR1 is LNHDA and CDR2 is SQIVND (reference sequence). CDR3 sequence: CASSIFPGGRGSNQPQHF. CDR3 nucleotides: TGTGCCAGTAGTATATTCCCAGGGGGCAGAGGAAGCAATCAGCCCCAGCATTTT.

The CDR3 DNA reads as TGTGCCAGCAGTCCGGGAACAGGCTCCTATAATTCACCCCTCCACTTT. Translation gives CASSPGTGSYNSPLHF. The chain is built from TRBV7-2 and TRBJ1-6; D may be TRBD1 (5 bases). This CDR3 has 16 residues. Germline CDR1 is SGHTA and CDR2 is FQGNSA. V gave up 6 bases and J gave up 0 bases, with 12 bases separating them.